This T cell receptor beta chain is from a study of T cells in Graves' hyperthyroidism and ophthalmopathy. Study-wide results and limits: Progression to ophthalmopathy was predicted a median of 6.5 months early.

Template material for amplifying TCR beta CDR3 regions consisted of RNA transcripts. Researchers ran a first-round RT-PCR on the TCR CDR3 using the HTBI primer set. Each CDR3 protein is one row after TCRdb ran MiXCR on the multiplex PCR reads. The sample consists of tens of thousands of distinct CDR3 sequences, under 55% of them appearing once. A remark on this clonotype: Antigen unknown. A read error may be the cause here, since a much bigger clone is one base away.

Germline V gene lookup returns CDR1 GTSNPN and CDR2 SVGIG (reference sequence). The CDR3 is 13 amino acids. The sample taken for sequencing was blood. The clonotype was recovered from a woman aged 30 to 39 with Graves' hyperthyroidism. This chain links TRBV30 with TRBJ2-1; no firm D call. The CDR3 coding sequence is TGTGCCTGGAGTGGATCCGGAAACAATGGGCAGTTCTTC. Protein product: CAWSGSGNNGQFF.